What follows are 13 T cell receptor beta chains derived from one specimen sequenced in a study of siplizumab effects on memory and regulatory T cells. Some clones are missing from TCRdb's copy, which holds only in-frame ones; the method was immunoSEQ multiplex PCR. The sample consists of 50,000 to 70,000 clones, nearly 98% of them appearing once. The material sequenced was naive CD8+ T cells sorted from blood. The receptors here all came from a human donor in good health.

The chain joins TRBV9 to TRBJ1-5; D ambiguous. Germline V gene lookup returns CDR1 SGDLS and CDR2 YYNGEE. This CDR3 has 14 residues. V was shortened by 2 bases and J by 10 bases, with 16 bases between the two germline ends. The CDR3 here is CASSVSTAGDPQHF. CDR3 DNA: TGTGCCAGCAGCGTCTCAACCGCGGGAGATCCCCAGCATTTT.

The chain combines TRBV5-4 with TRBJ1-5, with unresolved D. The V gene's germline CDR1 is SGHNT and CDR2 YYREEE (reference sequence). Trimming cost V 3 bases and J 3 bases, with 7 bases left between them. The CDR3 has 13 residues. The CDR3 bases are TGTGCCAGCAGCTGGGGATCCAATCAGCCCCAGCATTTT. Its translation is CASSWGSNQPQHF.

V is TRBV5-1 and J is TRBJ2-4, with D perhaps matching TRBD1 or TRBD2 (6 bases each). Germline CDR1 and CDR2: SGHRS and YFSETQ. The CDR3 runs 12 residues. V lost 4 bases to trimming and J lost 10 bases, with 12 bases between them. This CDR3 reads CASSLGAGIQYF. The DNA of the CDR3 is TGCGCCAGCAGCCTGGGGGCGGGAATTCAGTACTTC.

The J gene is TRBJ2-7, the V gene TRBV19; D gene uncertain. From germline, CDR1 is LNHDA and CDR2 SQIVND (reference sequence). The ends were cut back, 3 bases at V and 11 bases at J, with 14 bases in the middle. The CDR3 runs 12 residues. CDR3 sequence (DNA): TGTGCCAGTAGTATTTCCGGCGGAGAGGAGTACTTC. Its translation is CASSISGGEEYF. The full variable domain, with the rest looked up from reference TRBV19 and TRBJ2-7, is DGGITQSPKYLFRKEGQNVTLSCEQNLNHDAMYWYRQDPGQGLRLIYYSQIVNDFQKGDIAEGYSVSREKKESFPLTVTSAQKNPTAFYLCASSISGGEEYFGPGTRLTVT.

The chain couples TRBV5-4 to TRBJ1-5, with TRBD1 identical over 10 bases. The germline V gene encodes CDR1 SGHNT and CDR2 YYREEE (reference sequence). The CDR3 runs to 16 residues. V lost 0 bases, J lost 7 bases, and 7 bases stayed unmatched. The CDR3 nucleotides read TGTGCCAGCAGCTTGGTGGCGACAGGGGGCGGGCAGCCCCAGCATTTT. Its translation: CASSLVATGGGQPQHF.

The chain combines TRBV5-1 with TRBJ1-1; TRBD1 might be the D (5 bases). CDR1 SGHRS and CDR2 YFSETQ come from the germline V gene. Trimming stripped 0 bases from V and 5 bases from J, with 8 bases between. CDR3 length: 13 residues. The CDR3 coding sequence is TGCGCCAGCAGCTTGGGAGGGGTGACTGAAGCTTTCTTT. It yields the protein CASSLGGVTEAFF.

This sequence joins TRBV2 and TRBJ2-7; D unresolved. Germline CDR1 is SNHLY and CDR2 is FYNNEI. The CDR3 is made up of 14 amino acids. Trimming cost V 4 bases and J 0 bases, with 10 bases left between them. Here the CDR3 reads CASSGNSDSYEQYF. CDR3 DNA: TGTGCCAGCAGTGGGAACAGTGACTCCTACGAGCAGTACTTC. Full variable domain (rest looked up from reference TRBV2 and TRBJ2-7): EPEVTQTPSHQVTQMGQEVILRCVPISNHLYFYWYRQILGQKVEFLVSFYNNEISEKSEIFDDQFSVERPDGSNFTLKIRSTKLEDSAMYFCASSGNSDSYEQYFGPGTRLTVT.

This chain uses TRBV25-1 with TRBJ2-7; no firm D call. Trimming left V 1 base short and J 1 base short, with 8 bases between. Germline loops: CDR1 MGHDK, CDR2 SYGVNS. This CDR3 comprises 14 residues. CDR3 region: CASSEFGNSYEQYF. The DNA of the CDR3 is TGTGCCAGCAGTGAATTTGGCAATTCCTACGAGCAGTACTTC.

V usage is TRBV27 and J usage is TRBJ2-3; 8 bases match TRBD1. The germline CDR1 and CDR2 sequences are MNHEY and SMNVEV (reference sequence). J gave up 1 base and V 6 bases, and 12 bases lay outside the gene matches. The CDR3 extends over 17 amino acids. The CDR3 here is CASSPTGTGFGTDTQYF. The DNA for the CDR3 is TGTGCCAGCAGCCCGACTGGGACAGGCTTCGGCACAGATACGCAGTATTTT.

The chain recombines TRBV19 with TRBJ2-7, with 11 bases matching TRBD1. Germline V gives CDR1 LNHDA, CDR2 SQIVND (reference sequence). The CDR3 is made up of 16 amino acids. V lost 7 bases and J lost 5; bases outside the gene matches: 13. The CDR3 bases are TGTGCCAGTACCCCAGGCCTGGGACAGGGGGTTAACGAGCAGTACTTC. Residues: CASTPGLGQGVNEQYF. Combining the CDR3 with reference TRBV19 and TRBJ2-7 gives the whole variable domain DGGITQSPKYLFRKEGQNVTLSCEQNLNHDAMYWYRQDPGQGLRLIYYSQIVNDFQKGDIAEGYSVSREKKESFPLTVTSAQKNPTAFYLCASTPGLGQGVNEQYFGPGTRLTVT.

The chain couples TRBV27 to TRBJ2-7, with D maybe TRBD1 (5 bases). V was shortened by 3 bases and J by 3 bases, with 12 bases between the two germline ends. CDR1 is MNHEY, CDR2 SMNVEV, per germline (reference sequence). CDR3 size: 14 residues. CDR3: CASSFFGHHYEQYF. The CDR3 DNA reads as TGTGCCAGCAGTTTTTTTGGACATCACTACGAGCAGTACTTC.

The rearrangement joins TRBV7-8 to TRBJ2-2; TRBD2 might be the D (6 bases). The CDR3 loop spans 14 amino acids. In germline, CDR1 is SGHVS, CDR2 FQNEAQ. V was trimmed by 5 bases and J by 9 bases, leaving 16 bases between them. In nucleotides, the CDR3 is TGTGCCAGCAGCATGGGACTTGGAAGGTGGGAGCTGTTTTTT. Protein product: CASSMGLGRWELFF.

The V gene is TRBV11-1, the J gene TRBJ1-2; 7 positions match TRBD1. Germline CDR1 and CDR2: SGHAT and FQDESV (reference sequence). CDR3 size: 15 residues. Trimming took 6 bases from V and 0 from J; bases not matched to a gene: 7. The CDR3: CASSPTGDSNYGYTF. Written as DNA, the CDR3 is TGTGCCAGCAGTCCTACAGGGGATTCTAACTATGGCTACACCTTC.